The 23 T cell receptor beta chains presented below share a single source sample, sequenced in a study of T cells in Graves' hyperthyroidism and ophthalmopathy. Amplification targeted TCR beta CDR3 regions from RNA transcripts. A first-round RT-PCR of the TCR CDR3 used the HTBI primer set. TCRdb called the multiplex PCR reads again in MiXCR, with one record for every CDR3 protein. The table records 450,000 to 650,000 distinct CDR3 sequences, under 25% of them present only once. What was sequenced was blood. Receptors were obtained from a man between 18 and 35 years old with Graves' hyperthyroidism.

The CDR3 loop is CASSSHDGPRQGRPTGANVLTF. For the CDR3, the DNA is TGTGCCAGCAGCTCGCACGACGGGCCCCGACAAGGTCGTCCGACTGGGGCCAACGTCCTGACTTTC. V gene TRBV7-1 combines with J gene TRBJ2-6, with D unclear. TRBV7-1 is known as an ORF, though its function is uncertain. This CDR3 region has 22 residues. V shed 3 bases and J shed 2 bases, with 29 bases lying between them.

This clonotype was seen a few times. V gene TRBV3-1 combines with J gene TRBJ2-7, with D uncertain. This CDR3 is 14 amino acids long. CDR1 is LGHDT and CDR2 is YNNKEL in the germline V gene (reference sequence). The V end was cut by 6 bases, the J end by 1 base, with 13 bases between. CDR3 region: CASSPLWDSYEQYF. CDR3 DNA sequence: TGTGCCAGCAGTCCGCTGTGGGATTCCTACGAGCAGTACTTC.

The table lists this clonotype with many counts. Being one base from a much bigger clone, this may be a read error. The CDR3 DNA reads TGTGCCAGCAATCCAAGTCGTGGGACACCCAAAAACATTAAGTACTTC. Translation: CASNPSRGTPKNIKYF. The chain uses TRBV6-1 and TRBJ2-4; possibly TRBD1 for D (6 bases). The germline gives CDR1 MNHNS, CDR2 SASEGT. There are 16 residues in the CDR3.

Details on this clonotype: This clone may be a read error of a much larger clone one base away. The chain recombines TRBV2 with TRBJ2-7; D tentatively fits TRBD1 or TRBD2 (5 bases each). Germline-derived CDR1 and CDR2 are SNHLY and FYNNEI. The CDR3 extends over 15 amino acids. The DNA of the CDR3 is TGTGCCAGCAGAGAAGCCGGGGCGCAAGTCTACGAGCAGTACTTC. This codes for CASREAGAQVYEQYF.

This clonotype was counted a few times. This chain connects TRBV27 to TRBJ1-5; possibly TRBD1 for D (6 bases). V was cut by 5 bases and J by 7 bases, with 21 bases left in between. Germline CDR1 MNHEY, CDR2 SMNVEV (reference sequence). The CDR3 has 16 residues. The CDR3 DNA is TGTGCCAGCAGTCCCCGGGGTGGGGGGGCTGGGCAGCCCCAGCATTTT. It encodes CASSPRGGGAGQPQHF.

This clonotype was counted only a few times. The V gene is TRBV29-1, the J gene TRBJ2-5; 14 bases are shared with TRBD2. Germline V lookup: CDR1 SQVTM, CDR2 ANQGSEA. The CDR3 sequence is 14 residues long. With 7 bases clipped from V and 4 bases from J, the junction kept 5 bases outside the gene matches. The CDR3: CSGVTSGRGETQYF. The DNA for the CDR3 is TGCAGCGGCGTGACTAGCGGGAGGGGAGAGACCCAGTACTTC.

This clonotype was detected ten times or more. The chain links TRBV6-2 or TRBV6-3 to TRBJ1-2, with 10 nucleotides matching TRBD1. The germline V gene has CDR1 MNHEY and CDR2 SVGEGT. The length of the CDR3 is 13 residues. Unmatched junction bases numbered 4, after V lost 6 bases and J lost 6 bases. CDR3 DNA sequence: TGTGCCAGCAGCCCCGACAGGGGGCATGGCTACACCTTC. Residues: CASSPDRGHGYTF.

V and J are TRBV6-1 and TRBJ2-7; TRBD1 is a possible D gene (6 bases). Germline loops: CDR1 MNHNS, CDR2 SASEGT. The CDR3 runs 13 residues. Trimming took 6 bases from V and 5 from J, leaving 14 bases between them. CDR3 protein: CASSKQGPDEQYF. In DNA, the CDR3 is TGTGCCAGCAGCAAGCAGGGGCCCGACGAGCAGTACTTC.

This clonotype was observed a few times. The rearrangement links TRBV11-2 to TRBJ2-7; D possibly corresponds to TRBD2 (5 bases). Germline CDR1 SGHAT, CDR2 FQNNGV. This CDR3 comprises 13 residues. Between the trimmed V and J ends, which lost 2 bases and 6 bases, there was a span of 11 bases. CDR3 region: CASSLRSGGEQYF. In nucleotides, the CDR3 is TGTGCCAGCAGCTTAAGGTCAGGAGGCGAGCAGTACTTC.

The chain combines TRBV28 with TRBJ1-2, with 7 bases matching TRBD1. The CDR3 extends over 14 amino acids. CDR1 MDHEN and CDR2 SYDVKM come from the germline V gene. Trimming removed 5 bases from V and 8 bases from J; junction bases left unmatched: 11. The CDR3, as DNA: TGTGCCAGCAGTCCTGACAGGGTTGGAGAGGGCTACACCTTC. It codes for CASSPDRVGEGYTF.

This clonotype was detected only a few times. This chain joins TRBV6-1 and TRBJ1-5; unclear D gene. CDR1 and CDR2 from the germline V gene are MNHNS and SASEGT. V lost 0 bases and J 15 bases, leaving 15 bases between the germline ends. The CDR3 totals 13 residues. The CDR3 region has the DNA TGTGCCAGCAGTGAAGCCCACGATAGCCCAAGGCATTTT. Its translation: CASSEAHDSPRHF.

This clonotype has a count of ten or more. V is TRBV9 and J is TRBJ1-1; no firm D call. This CDR3 contains 13 residues. Germline CDR1 reads SGDLS; CDR2 reads YYNGEE. Trimming shortened V by 3 bases and J by 6 bases, and 12 bases separated the two germline ends. Written as DNA, the CDR3 is TGTGCCAGCAGCGCCCTCCCCGATGCTGAAGCTTTCTTT. As protein: CASSALPDAEAFF.

This clonotype was observed many times. The chain uses TRBV20-1 and TRBJ2-7; weak D call: TRBD2 (6 bases). This CDR3 spans 16 amino acids. The V and J ends lost 0 bases and 0 bases respectively, with 15 bases between them. Germline V gene lookup returns CDR1 DFQATT and CDR2 SNEGSKA (reference sequence). CDR3 amino acids: CSARDQEGRSSYEQYF. The CDR3 nucleotides are TGCAGTGCTAGAGATCAGGAGGGGCGGAGCTCCTACGAGCAGTACTTC.

The table lists this clonotype with a few counts. The chain uses TRBV5-1 and TRBJ2-3, with TRBD1 matching 7 bases. Per germline, CDR1 SGHRS and CDR2 YFSETQ. The CDR3 consists of 15 residues. Germline trimming cut 0 bases from V and 1 base from J; bases unmatched to any gene: 2. In nucleotides, the CDR3 is TGCGCCAGCAGCTTGGAGGGGGCCCGCACAGATACGCAGTATTTT. Protein product: CASSLEGARTDTQYF.

About this clonotype itself: Given a much more abundant clone one base away, this may be a read error. The rearrangement links TRBV27 to TRBJ2-7; D uncertain. Germline CDR1 is MNHEY and CDR2 is SMNVEV (reference sequence). V lost 3 bases and J lost 2, with 11 bases in between. This CDR3 has 14 amino acids. This CDR3 is CASSFGRTTYEQYF. The CDR3 region has the DNA TGTGCCAGCAGTTTTGGCAGGACGACCTACGAGCAGTACTTC.

This clonotype was seen more than once but under ten times. The V call is TRBV6-5, the J call TRBJ1-5, with no clear D. The length of the CDR3 is 15 residues. The germline gives CDR1 MNHEY, CDR2 SVGAGI. Trimming removed 0 bases from V and 1 base from J, with 7 bases in between. The CDR3 sequence: CASSYSPGSNQPQHF. The CDR3 nucleotides are TGTGCCAGCAGTTACTCGCCAGGAAGCAATCAGCCCCAGCATTTT.

The CDR3 here is CSARWATGIQPQHF. For the CDR3, the DNA is TGCAGTGCTAGATGGGCAACGGGGATTCAGCCCCAGCATTTT. This rearrangement joins TRBV20-1 to TRBJ1-5; the D is unclear. V was trimmed by 2 bases and J by 6 bases, leaving 14 bases between them. This CDR3 has 14 residues. The V gene's germline CDR1 is DFQATT and CDR2 SNEGSKA (reference sequence).

This clonotype was seen only a few times. This sequence joins TRBV28 and TRBJ2-7; a possible D gene is TRBD1 (6 bases). CDR1 and CDR2 (germline): MDHEN, SYDVKM. V dropped 6 bases and J dropped 5 bases, with 20 bases sitting between them. The CDR3 runs to 15 residues. CDR3 coding DNA: TGTGCCAGCAGCACCCCCCGCAGGGGAGTACACGAGCAGTACTTC. This sequence encodes CASSTPRRGVHEQYF.

This clonotype has at least ten counts. In DNA, the CDR3 is TGTGCCACCGCCGGGACAGGGATGGATCAGCCCCAGCATTTT. Translated, it gives CATAGTGMDQPQHF. The genes are TRBV24-1 and TRBJ1-5, with TRBD1 identical over 9 bases. The germline gives CDR1 KGHDR, CDR2 SFDVKD. With V trimmed by 9 bases and J by 5 bases, 7 bases remained unmatched. This CDR3 has 14 residues.

This clonotype has ten or more counts. This chain uses TRBV12-3 or TRBV12-4 with TRBJ1-2; the D is unclear. V lost 0 bases, J lost 0 bases, and 2 bases lay in between. The CDR3 consists of 13 residues. In DNA, the CDR3 is TGTGCCAGCAGTTTAGCCTCTAACTATGGCTACACCTTC. It codes for CASSLASNYGYTF.

This clonotype has ten or more counts. This chain uses TRBV30 with TRBJ1-5; 7 bases map to TRBD1. The CDR3 has 18 residues. Trimming cost V 1 base and J 1 base; bases outside gene matches: 13. CDR1 and CDR2 from the germline V gene are GTSNPN and SVGIG (reference sequence). The CDR3 loop is CAWSDGQAPRMSNQPQHF. The CDR3 DNA reads as TGTGCCTGGAGTGACGGACAGGCCCCTCGGATGAGCAATCAGCCCCAGCATTTT.

Points on this clonotype: Possible read error: a much larger clone is one base away. No conserved phenylalanine or tryptophan is present at the end of the CDR3, so a read error is the likely explanation. The gene calls are TRBV6-1 and TRBJ1-1; the D gene is possibly TRBD1 (5 bases). V gave up 5 bases and J gave up 11 bases, with 12 bases separating them. The CDR3 totals 11 residues. Germline values: CDR1 MNHNS, CDR2 SASEGT. The CDR3 coding sequence is TGTGCCAGCAGTCTTCAGGGAGAGGCTTTCGTT. Translation gives CASSLQGEAFV.

This clonotype has only one observation. A read error may be the cause here, since a much bigger clone is one base away. This chain connects TRBV11-3 to TRBJ2-5; D remains unclear. The CDR3 covers 13 residues. Germline assignment: CDR1 SGHNT and CDR2 YENEEA. DNA of the CDR3: TGTGCCAGCAGTGGAAGATACCAAGAGACCAAGTACTTC. It encodes CASSGRYQETKYF.